Ten or more counts support the clone carrying this TCR beta chain. The antigen is not known. Exclusion of patients followed from uncontrolled infection, other autoimmune disease, pregnancy or lactation. Amplified TCR beta CDR3 regions came from RNA transcripts. Primed by the HTBI set, a first-round RT-PCR was run on the TCR CDR3. TCRdb processed the multiplex PCR reads anew with MiXCR; each CDR3 protein has one entry. The table lists around 600,000 distinct CDR3 sequences, approximately 15% of them singletons. The CDR3 contains 12 residues. Per germline, CDR1 SEHNR and CDR2 FQNEAQ (reference sequence). The ends were cut back, 1 base at V and 9 bases at J, with 9 bases in the middle. These data come from a study of T cells in Graves' hyperthyroidism and ophthalmopathy. General observations from the study: Most clonotypes that expanded in the thyroid above 0.001 also showed up in blood.

The V call is TRBV7-9, the J call TRBJ2-5; possible D gene TRBD2, 6 bases. This receptor was obtained from a woman aged 18-30 years with Graves' ophthalmopathy. The source material was blood. The CDR3 nucleotides read TGTGCCAGCAGCTTAGACCGGGAGCCCCAGTACTTC. Its translation is CASSLDREPQYF.